Each of the 29 T cell receptor beta chains below was sequenced from the same sample in a study of CXCR3-negative and CXCR3-positive naive CD8 T cells. Via 5' RACE with UMI labels, TRB cDNA libraries were prepared. Each CDR3 protein gets one entry in TCRdb, which reprocessed the 5' RACE reads and gives no DNA. Found here are about 130,000 distinct CDR3 sequences; the top ten clones hold 0.49%. Sequenced sample: naive CXCR3- CD8+ T cells from blood. Subset denoted: CD45RO-CCR7+CD27+CD95- naive CD8+ T cells lacking CXCR3 (TNR3-). These receptors were obtained from a human donor in good health. Some clones in this sample may be carry-over from other donors' samples.

The V and J genes are TRBV4-1 and TRBJ2-7; there is no DNA to check the TCRdb D call of TRBD2. The CDR3 consists of 15 residues. Germline values: CDR1 MGHRA, CDR2 YSYEKL. The CDR3 spells CASSQAGLGVYEQYF.

J is TRBJ2-1 and V is TRBV29-1; the TRBD1 assignment by TCRdb is unverifiable without DNA. The germline CDR1 and CDR2 sequences are SQVTM and ANQGSEA. The CDR3 consists of 13 residues. The CDR3 loop is CSVTSGMVDEQFF.

V usage is TRBV12-3 or TRBV12-4 and J usage is TRBJ1-6; TCRdb picks TRBD1, but there is no DNA to check that call. This CDR3 spans 15 amino acids. CDR3: CASSQQGRVHSPLHF.

V usage is TRBV4-1 and J usage is TRBJ2-3; absent DNA, TCRdb's TRBD2 call cannot be checked. The CDR3 spans 16 residues. CDR1 is MGHRA and CDR2 is YSYEKL in the germline V gene. The CDR3 sequence: CASSRITSGTEDTQYF.

The genes are TRBV6-5 and TRBJ1-4. The CDR3 loop spans 15 amino acids. Germline lookup yields CDR1 MNHEY and CDR2 SVGAGI. CDR3 protein: CASSESGNGGEKLFF.

The CDR3 loop reads CASSPRTGYEQYF. The V call is TRBV27, the J call TRBJ2-7; TCRdb proposes TRBD1, but this gene call is untestable without DNA. CDR3 size: 13 residues. Per germline, CDR1 MNHEY and CDR2 SMNVEV (reference sequence).

The rearrangement links TRBV6-2 or TRBV6-3 to TRBJ2-3; checking the TCRdb D call of TRBD1 is not possible without DNA. The length of the CDR3 is 17 residues. Germline V CDR1 and CDR2: MNHEY, SVGEGT. Here the CDR3 reads CASSYGTGLSSTDTQYF.

The V call is TRBV25-1, the J call TRBJ2-7; TCRdb names TRBD1, which stays unverified in the absence of DNA. The CDR3 has 16 residues. Per the germline V gene, CDR1 is MGHDK and CDR2 is SYGVNS. The CDR3 loop is CASSYSDWGKSYEQYF.

The chain couples TRBV19 to TRBJ2-2; TCRdb names TRBD1, which stays unverified in the absence of DNA. The CDR3 is made up of 20 amino acids. Looked up from germline, CDR1 is LNHDA and CDR2 is SQIVND (reference sequence). CDR3 loop: CASSIGSWTFGGGPTGELFF.

The chain links TRBV7-9 to TRBJ1-4; the TCRdb call, TRBD1, lacks DNA for checking. Germline assignment: CDR1 SEHNR and CDR2 FQNEAQ (reference sequence). There are 15 residues in the CDR3. CDR3 residues: CASSFPGASNEKLFF.

This rearrangement joins TRBV7-8 to TRBJ2-1; TCRdb's D gene call, TRBD2, goes unchecked for lack of DNA. Germline V CDR1 and CDR2: SGHVS, FQNEAQ. The length of the CDR3 is 15 residues. CDR3 sequence: CASSLGGRGLDEQFF.

The chain employs TRBV7-6 and TRBJ2-1; TCRdb's D call, TRBD1, is unchecked because there is no DNA. This CDR3 is 19 amino acids long. The germline CDR1 and CDR2 sequences are SGHVS and FNYEAQ. CDR3 amino acids: CASSLSSVQGWGVYNEQFF.

This chain links TRBV20-1 with TRBJ1-1; as DNA is missing, the TRBD1 call by TCRdb cannot be tested. Germline-derived CDR1 and CDR2 are DFQATT and SNEGSKA (reference sequence). This CDR3 has 14 residues. CDR3 sequence: CSATPTPVPTEAFF.

J is TRBJ1-1 and V is TRBV15; TCRdb proposes TRBD1, but this gene call is untestable without DNA. This CDR3 region has 14 residues. Germline CDR1 reads LNHNV; CDR2 reads YYDKDF (reference sequence). CDR3 protein: CATTPSRVNTEAFF.

V gene TRBV5-6 combines with J gene TRBJ1-1; the D call of TRBD1 rests on TCRdb alone, since no DNA is present to check it. Germline CDR1 and CDR2: SGHDT and YYEEEE. CDR3 length: 15 amino acids. Here the CDR3 reads CASSPGQGMNTEAFF.

The rearrangement uses TRBV6-2 or TRBV6-3 and TRBJ2-7. The length of the CDR3 is 11 residues. CDR1 and CDR2 (germline): MNHEY, SVGEGT. The CDR3 spells CASGDYYEQYF.

This rearrangement joins TRBV5-6 to TRBJ2-1; the D call of TRBD2 rests on TCRdb alone, since no DNA is present to check it. The CDR3 extends over 19 amino acids. The germline gives CDR1 SGHDT, CDR2 YYEEEE. The CDR3 reads CASQTLLRASGLSYNEQFF.

The V gene is TRBV6-5, the J gene TRBJ2-1; lacking DNA, the TRBD1 call made by TCRdb goes unchecked. The germline V gene encodes CDR1 MNHEY and CDR2 SVGAGI. The CDR3 consists of 18 residues. The CDR3 region is CASSYKGAERGVYNEQFF.

The chain carries TRBV7-6 and TRBJ2-1; TCRdb gives TRBD1 as the D gene, but with no DNA this cannot be confirmed. Germline lookup yields CDR1 SGHVS and CDR2 FNYEAQ. The CDR3 has 16 residues. The chain's CDR3 is CASSFQQGLGYNEQFF.

J is TRBJ2-1 and V is TRBV29-1; TCRdb gives TRBD1 as the D gene, but with no DNA this cannot be confirmed. CDR3 length equals 13 residues. Germline-derived CDR1 and CDR2 are SQVTM and ANQGSEA. The CDR3 protein is CSVWGQGANEQFF.

The V and J genes are TRBV10-3 and TRBJ1-2; TCRdb reports TRBD1, a call that lacks DNA to check it against. This CDR3 contains 13 residues. Germline V gene sequence: CDR1 ENHRY, CDR2 SYGVKD. This CDR3 is CAITETGNDGYTF.

V gene TRBV29-1 combines with J gene TRBJ2-1. The CDR3 length is 16 residues. Germline CDR1 reads SQVTM; CDR2 reads ANQGSEA. The CDR3 sequence: CSVEDPRVNSYNEQFF.

This chain links TRBV29-1 with TRBJ2-6; TCRdb names TRBD1, which stays unverified in the absence of DNA. The CDR3 runs 15 residues. Germline V CDR1 and CDR2: SQVTM, ANQGSEA. CDR3: CSVEEGGSGANVLTF.

The V call is TRBV12-3 or TRBV12-4, the J call TRBJ2-7; TCRdb's D gene call, TRBD2, goes unchecked for lack of DNA. This CDR3 is built from 17 residues. Here the CDR3 reads CASTWTSGRVSAYEQYF.

The chain is built from TRBV5-4 and TRBJ2-7; TCRdb's assignment of TRBD2 cannot be checked, as there is no DNA. The CDR3 has 16 amino acids. Per the germline V gene, CDR1 is SGHNT and CDR2 is YYREEE (reference sequence). The CDR3 reads CASSVGERGAVYEQYF.

J is TRBJ1-3 and V is TRBV29-1; TCRdb's D call, TRBD1, is unchecked because there is no DNA. Germline V gives CDR1 SQVTM, CDR2 ANQGSEA. The CDR3 has 13 amino acids. The CDR3 here is CSVVLRGADTIYF.

The rearrangement uses TRBV5-1 and TRBJ1-1. The germline V gene encodes CDR1 SGHRS and CDR2 YFSETQ. The CDR3 is 15 amino acids. CDR3: CASSLAQAGNTEAFF.

V is TRBV28 and J is TRBJ2-7; the D call of TRBD2 rests on TCRdb alone, since no DNA is present to check it. This CDR3 is built from 17 residues. The germline V gene encodes CDR1 MDHEN and CDR2 SYDVKM. The CDR3 sequence: CASSPRFQLAGLYEQYF.

V usage is TRBV28 and J usage is TRBJ2-2. Per germline, CDR1 MDHEN and CDR2 SYDVKM. This CDR3 has 16 amino acids. CDR3: CASSSSLSWNTGELFF.